Below, one T cell receptor beta chain is given with its context. This clone was seen once. This clone's antigen is unknown. The input lacks base qualities; no much larger clone sits a single base away. The library came from the immunoSEQ multiplex PCR assay. TCRdb limited this immuneACCESS table to in-frame rearrangements with V and J called. A share of clones is missing; checked studies link under half to unresolved V genes, and the rest is unexplained. The sample yields tens of thousands of clones; roughly 91% were counted once. 9% to 10% of the sample is held by the ten biggest clonotypes. This specimen belongs to a study of control samples from healthy donors and cancer patients (dated by TCRdb to 2018 to 2021). Sequencing used PBMCs. The sequence was collected from a woman aged 45-59 years with colorectal cancer.

The DNA sequence is as follows: TGTGCCAGCTCACGGACTAGCGGGACTAGCACAGATACGCAGTATTTT. This encodes CASSRTSGTSTDTQYF. The chain was built from TRBV18 and TRBJ2-3; 12 of the junction bases match TRBD2. Trimming removed 4 bases from V and 0 bases from J; the gene matches leave 2 bases unexplained. Per the germline V gene, KGHSH is the CDR1 and LQKENI is the CDR2. From its cysteine to its phenylalanine, the CDR3 spans 16 amino acids. CDR3 DNA is the only sequence kept; it has 48 bases, read in frame from the first base.